This paragraph reports one TCR beta chain. What it recognizes is unknown. The data are from a study of beta chain features in type 1 diabetes. Findings of the study overall: Equally in patients and controls, shorter templates might have been favored by PCR.

Per donor, one heparinised blood draw averaged approximately 120 mL. Via CD45RO/CCR7/CD25/CD127/CD95/CD27, cells of the CD4+ naive, central memory, regulatory and stem cell-like memory subsets were sorted. All of the isolated RNA was reverse transcribed, so expressed TCRB transcripts were sequenced. Sequencing used immunoSEQ multiplex PCR; TCRdb keeps in-frame clones, though not all of them. The data show fewer than 150,000 clones, with about 7.1% seen just once and approximately 1.4% held by the top ten. The origin of this receptor is a woman aged 25 to 39 in good health. Sequenced sample: central memory CD4+ T cells from blood.

Here the CDR3 reads CAWNRGYNEQFF. Here the CDR3 DNA reads TGTGCCTGGAATAGGGGGTACAATGAGCAGTTCTTC. The chain carries TRBV30 and TRBJ2-1, with D tentatively TRBD1 (6 bases). Trimming removed 4 bases from V and 4 bases from J, with 8 bases in between. CDR1 GTSNPN and CDR2 SVGIG come from the germline V gene (reference sequence). The CDR3 length is 12 residues. Filled out from reference TRBV30 and TRBJ2-1, the complete variable domain reads SQTIHQWPATLVQPVGSPLSLECTVEGTSNPNLYWYRQAAGRGLQLLFYSVGIGQISSEVPQNLSASRPQDRQFILSSKKLLLSDSGFYLCAWNRGYNEQFFGPGTRLTVL.